Each of the 30 T cell receptor beta chains below was sequenced from the same sample in a study of T cells in localized non-small cell lung cancer. Profiling relied on immunoSEQ multiplex PCR, and the TCRdb table lists in-frame clones only, not all of them. The data show 25,000 or so clones, 80% to 90% seen once. The sequenced sample was peripheral blood, obtained before any cancer treatment. Receptor source: a male donor aged 60 or over with stage I lung adenocarcinoma.

This clone turned up a few times. The rearrangement uses TRBV7-2 and TRBJ2-3, with 9 bases that match TRBD2. V lost 3 bases, J lost 5 bases, and 9 bases stayed unmatched. Germline values: CDR1 SGHTA, CDR2 FQGNSA. This CDR3 has 16 residues. The CDR3 spells CASSFYGGGAQDTQYF. CDR3 nucleotide sequence: TGTGCCAGCAGCTTTTATGGCGGGGGGGCCCAAGATACGCAGTATTTT.

Within the sample, this clone is medium-sized. V and J are TRBV4-1 and TRBJ1-5, with D unresolved. The V end was cut by 2 bases, the J end by 0 bases, with 11 bases between. Germline V gene sequence: CDR1 MGHRA, CDR2 YSYEKL. CDR3 length: 16 residues. CDR3 bases: TGCGCCAGCAGCCAATTGTGGCCCTATAGCAATCAGCCCCAGCATTTT. The encoded protein is CASSQLWPYSNQPQHF.

This chain links TRBV7-3 with TRBJ2-5; 7 bases align to TRBD1. This CDR3 is 13 amino acids long. Germline assignment: CDR1 SGHTA and CDR2 FQGTGA. The J segment lost 4 bases and the V segment lost 8 bases, leaving 7 bases of the junction unmatched. In nucleotides, the CDR3 is TGTGCCAGCGCACAGGGGATTACAGAGACCCAGTACTTC. This encodes CASAQGITETQYF.

The chain combines TRBV18 with TRBJ2-7; D remains ambiguous. From germline, CDR1 is KGHSH and CDR2 LQKENI. V was shortened by 6 bases and J by 0 bases, with 15 bases between the two germline ends. This CDR3 comprises 15 residues. The CDR3 is CASSQTPTPSYEQYF. The CDR3 DNA is TGTGCCAGCTCCCAAACACCCACACCCTCCTACGAGCAGTACTTC.

V and J are TRBV6-1 and TRBJ2-7, with D possibly matching TRBD1 (6 bases). V was trimmed by 4 bases and J by 7 bases, leaving 8 bases between them. Per germline, CDR1 MNHNS and CDR2 SASEGT. The CDR3 is 11 amino acids. The CDR3 DNA follows: TGTGCCAGCAGTGTGCAGGGGGAGCAGTACTTC. Translated: CASSVQGEQYF.

The genes are TRBV7-8 and TRBJ1-5; D remains ambiguous. Germline values: CDR1 SGHVS, CDR2 FQNEAQ. V was clipped by 2 bases and J by 11 bases, with 10 bases between them. The CDR3 has 12 residues. The CDR3 protein is CASSLSSQAQHF. The CDR3 DNA reads as TGTGCCAGCAGCTTATCGAGCCAGGCCCAGCATTTT.

The rearrangement uses TRBV19 and TRBJ2-1; 11 nucleotides agree with TRBD2. V gave up 7 bases and J gave up 8 bases; unmatched junction bases: 13. Looked up from germline, CDR1 is LNHDA and CDR2 is SQIVND (reference sequence). The CDR3 loop spans 16 amino acids. CDR3 in amino acids: CASTDAPGLAVDEQFF. For the CDR3, the DNA is TGTGCCAGTACCGACGCCCCGGGACTAGCGGTCGATGAGCAGTTCTTC. Looking up the rest from reference TRBV19 and TRBJ2-1 gives the full variable domain: DGGITQSPKYLFRKEGQNVTLSCEQNLNHDAMYWYRQDPGQGLRLIYYSQIVNDFQKGDIAEGYSVSREKKESFPLTVTSAQKNPTAFYLCASTDAPGLAVDEQFFGPGTRLTVL.

The chain joins TRBV5-1 to TRBJ2-3; a possible D gene is TRBD2 (5 bases). The germline gives CDR1 SGHRS, CDR2 YFSETQ. V lost 0 bases, J lost 6 bases, and 14 bases lay in between. The CDR3 totals 15 residues. The CDR3 loop reads CASSLARSTGDTQYF. CDR3 bases: TGCGCCAGCAGCTTGGCACGGTCGACGGGGGATACGCAGTATTTT.

The chain links TRBV6-1 to TRBJ1-2, with TRBD1 identical over 9 bases. CDR3 size: 12 residues. Germline V gene lookup returns CDR1 MNHNS and CDR2 SASEGT. V lost 6 bases to trimming and J lost 6 bases; unmatched junction nucleotides: 2. CDR3 amino acids: CASRGDRDGYTF. The CDR3 nucleotides read TGTGCCAGCAGGGGGGACAGGGATGGCTACACCTTC.

The V and J genes are TRBV30 and TRBJ1-1; D gene uncertain. Germline V gene lookup returns CDR1 GTSNPN and CDR2 SVGIG (reference sequence). This CDR3 is built from 15 residues. The V end lost 2 bases, the J end lost 0 bases, and 13 bases lay between the germline ends. CDR3 loop: CAWSFGGSMNTEAFF. The CDR3 bases are TGTGCCTGGAGTTTTGGAGGGAGCATGAACACTGAAGCTTTCTTT.

V gene TRBV30 combines with J gene TRBJ1-2; 8 bases fit TRBD1. CDR1 and CDR2 from the germline V gene are GTSNPN and SVGIG (reference sequence). V lost 6 bases and J lost 2; bases outside the gene matches: 8. This CDR3 is built from 14 residues. Written as DNA, the CDR3 is TGTGCCTGTTTCAACAGGGGGGAGAACTATGGCTACACCTTC. Its protein product is CACFNRGENYGYTF.

The chain combines TRBV27 with TRBJ2-5; a possible D gene is TRBD1 (8 bases). Trimming left V 1 base short and J 5 bases short, with 17 bases between. Germline V CDR1 and CDR2: MNHEY, SMNVEV (reference sequence). This CDR3 has 16 amino acids. The CDR3 DNA reads as TGTGCCAGCAGTTTATACCGGACAGGGCGGGGGGAGACCCAGTACTTC. Amino acids: CASSLYRTGRGETQYF.

This rearrangement joins TRBV6-6 to TRBJ1-3; 9 nucleotides match TRBD1. The CDR3 is 14 residues long. Germline CDR1 is MNHNY and CDR2 is SVGAGI (reference sequence). V shed 6 bases and J 2 bases; nucleotides not matched to a gene: 2. CDR3 nucleotides: TGTGCCAGCAGGCGGGACAGGGCTGGAAACACCATATATTTT. Translation gives CASRRDRAGNTIYF.

This clone was seen once. The chain combines TRBV28 with TRBJ1-3, with D unclear. This CDR3 region has 12 residues. The germline V gene encodes CDR1 MDHEN and CDR2 SYDVKM. With 5 bases removed from V and 4 bases from J, the gap between germline ends came to 6 bases. The CDR3 spells CASSTSGNTIYF. CDR3 DNA: TGTGCCAGCAGTACATCGGGAAACACCATATATTTT.

J is TRBJ2-5 and V is TRBV30; D is perhaps TRBD1 (5 bases). CDR3 length equals 16 residues. Germline lookup yields CDR1 GTSNPN and CDR2 SVGIG (reference sequence). With 5 bases removed from V and 5 bases from J, the gap between germline ends came to 24 bases. DNA for the CDR3: TGTGCCTGGGACCTCCAGGGTTTTAATACGGCGGAGACCCAGTACTTC. Translating gives CAWDLQGFNTAETQYF.

The V and J genes are TRBV13 and TRBJ2-3; D possibly corresponds to TRBD2 (6 bases). This CDR3 comprises 16 residues. In germline, CDR1 is PRHDT, CDR2 FYEKMQ (reference sequence). Trimming stripped 3 bases from V and 1 base from J, with 14 bases between. This CDR3 is CASSFVAGSGTDTQYF. DNA of the CDR3: TGTGCCAGCAGCTTCGTCGCGGGGTCGGGCACAGATACGCAGTATTTT.

This chain connects TRBV7-7 to TRBJ2-1; D not resolved. The V end lost 1 base, the J end lost 5 bases, and 9 bases lay between the germline ends. CDR3 length: 14 amino acids. The germline CDR1 and CDR2 sequences are SSHAT and FNYEAQ (reference sequence). The CDR3 DNA follows: TGTGCCAGCAGCTTAGGTGGTCATAACAATGAGCAGTTCTTC. Protein sequence: CASSLGGHNNEQFF.

There are a few counts of this clone. The rearrangement uses TRBV18 and TRBJ2-7; D possibly corresponds to TRBD1 (6 bases). The V and J ends lost 6 bases and 6 bases respectively, with 18 bases between them. In germline, CDR1 is KGHSH, CDR2 LQKENI. CDR3 length: 14 residues. The CDR3: CASSPLTGSVEQYF. CDR3 sequence (DNA): TGTGCCAGCTCTCCGCTAACAGGGTCCGTCGAGCAGTACTTC. The full variable domain, with the rest looked up from reference TRBV18 and TRBJ2-7, is NAGVMQNPRHLVRRRGQEARLRCSPMKGHSHVYWYRQLPEEGLKFMVYLQKENIIDESGMPKERFSAEFPKEGPSILRIQQVVRGDSAAYFCASSPLTGSVEQYFGPGTRLTVT.

This rearrangement joins TRBV2 to TRBJ1-6, with D hard to call. Germline V lookup: CDR1 SNHLY, CDR2 FYNNEI. The germline V and J ends were trimmed by 5 bases and 3 bases, with 11 bases remaining between them. The CDR3 has 15 residues. CDR3: CASSQDTSYNSPLHF. As DNA, the CDR3 is TGTGCCAGCAGTCAAGACACAAGCTATAATTCACCCCTCCACTTT.

The V gene is TRBV6-5, the J gene TRBJ2-7; D uncertain. V lost 10 bases and J lost 3, with 16 bases in between. This CDR3 is built from 13 residues. Germline V gene sequence: CDR1 MNHEY, CDR2 SVGAGI. CDR3: CATGARVNYEQYF. Written as DNA, the CDR3 is TGTGCCACCGGAGCTCGCGTTAACTACGAGCAGTACTTC.

Concerning this clone: This specimen includes other DNA sequences encoding the same CDR3. The chain combines TRBV2 with TRBJ2-4; tentative D call: TRBD1 (6 bases). The CDR3 is made up of 16 amino acids. Germline values: CDR1 SNHLY, CDR2 FYNNEI. The V end lost 7 bases, the J end lost 5 bases, and 21 bases lay between the germline ends. The DNA of the CDR3 is TGTGCCAGCACGCACAGGGTCCTCAATCTCCAAAACATTCAGTACTTC. This translates into CASTHRVLNLQNIQYF.

The V and J genes are TRBV4-2 and TRBJ1-2, with D perhaps matching TRBD1 (5 bases). The CDR3 has 11 amino acids. Trimming took 4 bases from V and 6 from J, leaving 6 bases between them. Germline CDR1 LGHNA, CDR2 YNFKEQ. The CDR3 loop is CASSRGDGYTF. The CDR3 DNA reads TGTGCCAGCAGCCGAGGGGATGGCTACACCTTC.

The chain carries TRBV29-1 and TRBJ2-2, with D tentatively TRBD2 (6 bases). The length of the CDR3 is 13 residues. Germline V CDR1 and CDR2: SQVTM, ANQGSEA. With 7 bases removed from V and 6 bases from J, the gap between germline ends came to 15 bases. The chain's CDR3 is CSAGLKSSGELFF. In nucleotides, the CDR3 is TGCAGCGCGGGACTTAAATCTTCCGGGGAGCTGTTTTTT.

This clone was observed once. The chain employs TRBV7-8 and TRBJ1-2; TRBD1 agrees at 10 bases. This CDR3 spans 15 amino acids. V shed 5 bases and J 2 bases; nucleotides not matched to a gene: 5. CDR1 and CDR2 from the germline V gene are SGHVS and FQNEAQ. The CDR3 is CASSPKTGGNYGYTF. In DNA, the CDR3 is TGTGCCAGCAGCCCAAAGACAGGGGGCAACTATGGCTACACCTTC.

The chain recombines TRBV19 with TRBJ2-7, with 11 bases lining up with TRBD2. The V gene's germline CDR1 is LNHDA and CDR2 SQIVND (reference sequence). The length of the CDR3 is 17 residues. V gave up 4 bases and J gave up 1 base; unmatched junction bases: 9. CDR3 DNA: TGTGCCAGTAGTAAACCGGGACTAGCGGATTCTTCCTACGAGCAGTACTTC. As protein: CASSKPGLADSSYEQYF.

V and J are TRBV4-2 and TRBJ2-1, with 12 bases matching TRBD2. CDR1 and CDR2 from the germline V gene are LGHNA and YNFKEQ. V trimming: 7 bases; J trimming: 6 bases; junction bases outside the gene matches: 4. This CDR3 has 14 amino acids. The CDR3 nucleotides are TGTGCCAGCACTAGCGGGGGGGGCTCCAATGAGCAGTTCTTC. Translating it yields CASTSGGGSNEQFF.

This chain links TRBV6-1 with TRBJ1-5; no reliable D call. With 8 bases removed from V and 5 bases from J, the gap between germline ends came to 13 bases. The CDR3 has 13 residues. In germline, CDR1 is MNHNS, CDR2 SASEGT. The CDR3 DNA reads TGTGCCAGCGCTTGGGGAACTGATCAGCCCCAGCATTTT. It specifies CASAWGTDQPQHF.

For the CDR3, the DNA is TGTGCCAGCATCTCATCCGGGACAGGGTCCTACGAGCAGTACTTC. It translates to CASISSGTGSYEQYF. This chain joins TRBV28 and TRBJ2-7; 9 nucleotides agree with TRBD1. CDR1 is MDHEN, CDR2 SYDVKM, per germline. V dropped 7 bases and J dropped 1; count of bases not matched to a gene: 8. The CDR3 has 15 residues. The full variable domain, with the rest looked up from reference TRBV28 and TRBJ2-7, is DVKVTQSSRYLVKRTGEKVFLECVQDMDHENMFWYRQDPGLGLRLIYFSYDVKMKEKGDIPEGYSVSREKKERFSLILESASTNQTSMYLCASISSGTGSYEQYFGPGTRLTVT.

The table lists this clone with a count of one. The chain carries TRBV6-5 and TRBJ1-4, with D hard to call. The germline V and J ends were trimmed by 3 bases and 0 bases, with 5 bases remaining between them. The CDR3 is 14 residues long. Germline values: CDR1 MNHEY, CDR2 SVGAGI. CDR3 amino acids: CASSYGATNEKLFF. CDR3 DNA sequence: TGTGCCAGCAGTTATGGTGCAACTAATGAAAAACTGTTTTTT.

V and J are TRBV28 and TRBJ1-2; no firm D call. The germline V and J ends were trimmed by 1 base and 2 bases, with 14 bases remaining between them. Germline V lookup: CDR1 MDHEN, CDR2 SYDVKM. The CDR3 has 16 residues. In DNA form, the CDR3 reads TGTGCCAGCAGTTTATTATCCGTCACATTCAACTATGGCTACACCTTC. This encodes CASSLLSVTFNYGYTF.